This record concerns one TCR beta chain sequence. Antigen specificity is unknown. The use of a sample-barcoded 5' primer and a J-beta primer mix characterized a second PCR of about 6 to 11 cycles. A template-switch adaptor that had 12 random nucleotides put a tag on each cDNA molecule. TCRdb reanalysed the 5' RACE reads using MiXCR and keeps one entry per CDR3 protein. The sample consists of around 900,000 distinct CDR3 sequences, about 28% of them appearing once. The CDR3 runs 16 residues. Trimming removed 2 bases from V and 4 bases from J; junction bases left unmatched: 8. Germline V gene lookup returns CDR1 LNHDA and CDR2 SQIVND (reference sequence). The data were obtained in a study of blood T cells in healthy people across ages. Study-level points and caveats: PBMCs left unsorted prevented a conclusive naive versus antigen-experienced comparison.

This rearrangement joins TRBV19 to TRBJ2-1; 7 nucleotides agree with TRBD2. The sequence was collected from a woman older than 75 in good health. Specimen: blood. CDR3 loop: CASSISGTTVYNEQFF. The CDR3 coding sequence is TGTGCCAGTAGTATATCCGGGACTACAGTGTACAATGAGCAGTTCTTC.